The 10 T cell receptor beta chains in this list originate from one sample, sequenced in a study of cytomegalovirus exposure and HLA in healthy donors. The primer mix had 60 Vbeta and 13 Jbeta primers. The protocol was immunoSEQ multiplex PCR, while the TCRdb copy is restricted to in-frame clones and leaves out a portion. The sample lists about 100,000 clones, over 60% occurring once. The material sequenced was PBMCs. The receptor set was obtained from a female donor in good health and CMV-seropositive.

In DNA, the CDR3 is TGTGCCAGCAGCTCTAGGACTAGCGGGACCTCTGGGGCCAACGTCCTGACTTTC. Protein product: CASSSRTSGTSGANVLTF. The chain has TRBV7-8 and TRBJ2-6; 12 nucleotides agree with TRBD2. Germline trimming cut 4 bases from V and 0 bases from J; bases unmatched to any gene: 4. CDR1 and CDR2 (germline): SGHVS, FQNEAQ. The CDR3 is 18 amino acids. The variable domain in full, completed from reference TRBV7-8 and TRBJ2-6, reads GAGVSQSPRYKVAKRGQDVALRCDPISGHVSLFWYQQALGQGPEFLTYFQNEAQLDKSGLPSDRFFAERPEGSVSTLKIQRTQQEDSAVYLCASSSRTSGTSGANVLTFGAGSRLTVL.

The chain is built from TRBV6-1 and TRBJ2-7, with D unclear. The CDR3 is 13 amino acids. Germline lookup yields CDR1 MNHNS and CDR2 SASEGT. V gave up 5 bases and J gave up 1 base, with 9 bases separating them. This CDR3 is CASSLDKSYEQYF. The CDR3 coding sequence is TGTGCCAGCAGTCTTGACAAGTCCTACGAGCAGTACTTC.

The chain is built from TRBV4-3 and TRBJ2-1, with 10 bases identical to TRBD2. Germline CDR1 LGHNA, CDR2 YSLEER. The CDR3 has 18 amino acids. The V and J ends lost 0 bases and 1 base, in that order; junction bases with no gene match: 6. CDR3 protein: CASSQDILAGNSYNEQFF. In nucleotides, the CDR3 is TGCGCCAGCAGCCAAGATATACTAGCGGGAAATTCCTACAATGAGCAGTTCTTC.

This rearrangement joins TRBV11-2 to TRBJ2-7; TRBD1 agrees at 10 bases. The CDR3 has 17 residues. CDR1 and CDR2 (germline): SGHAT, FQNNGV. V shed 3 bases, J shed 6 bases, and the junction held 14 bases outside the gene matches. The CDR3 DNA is TGTGCCAGCAGCTTCCCCTCGACAGGGGGCGGTGTCGGCGAGCAGTACTTC. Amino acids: CASSFPSTGGGVGEQYF. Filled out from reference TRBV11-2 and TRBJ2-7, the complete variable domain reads EAGVAQSPRYKIIEKRQSVAFWCNPISGHATLYWYQQILGQGPKLLIQFQNNGVVDDSQLPKDRFSAERLKGVDSTLKIQPAKLEDSAVYLCASSFPSTGGGVGEQYFGPGTRLTVT.

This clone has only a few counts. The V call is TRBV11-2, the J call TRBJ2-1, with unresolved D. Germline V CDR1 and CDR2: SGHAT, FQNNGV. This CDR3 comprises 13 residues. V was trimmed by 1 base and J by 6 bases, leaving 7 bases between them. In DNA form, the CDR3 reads TGTGCCAGCAGCTTAGGGTACAGCAATGAGCAGTTCTTC. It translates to CASSLGYSNEQFF.

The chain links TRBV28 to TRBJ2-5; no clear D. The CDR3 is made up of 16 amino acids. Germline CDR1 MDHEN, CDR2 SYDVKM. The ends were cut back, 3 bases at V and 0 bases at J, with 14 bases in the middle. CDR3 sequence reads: CASSFPGNEDQETQYF. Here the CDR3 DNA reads TGTGCCAGCAGTTTTCCCGGAAACGAGGACCAAGAGACCCAGTACTTC.

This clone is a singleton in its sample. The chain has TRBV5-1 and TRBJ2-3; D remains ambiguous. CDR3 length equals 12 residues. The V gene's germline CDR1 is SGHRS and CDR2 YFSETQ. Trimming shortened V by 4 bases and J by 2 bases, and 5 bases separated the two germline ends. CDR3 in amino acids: CASSLNTDTQYF. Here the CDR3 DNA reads TGCGCCAGCAGCCTAAACACAGATACGCAGTATTTT.

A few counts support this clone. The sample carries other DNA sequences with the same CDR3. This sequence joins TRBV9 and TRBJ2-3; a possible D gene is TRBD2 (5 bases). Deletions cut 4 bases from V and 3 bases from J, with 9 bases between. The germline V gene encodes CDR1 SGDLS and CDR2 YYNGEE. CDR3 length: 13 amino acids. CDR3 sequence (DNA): TGTGCCAGCAGCCCCTGGAGGACAGATACGCAGTATTTT. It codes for CASSPWRTDTQYF.

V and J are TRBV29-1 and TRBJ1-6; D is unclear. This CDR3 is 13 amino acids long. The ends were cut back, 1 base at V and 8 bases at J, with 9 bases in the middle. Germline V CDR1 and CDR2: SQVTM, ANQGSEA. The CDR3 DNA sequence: TGCAGCGTTGAAGTAGGGAGTCATTCACCCCTCCACTTT. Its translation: CSVEVGSHSPLHF.

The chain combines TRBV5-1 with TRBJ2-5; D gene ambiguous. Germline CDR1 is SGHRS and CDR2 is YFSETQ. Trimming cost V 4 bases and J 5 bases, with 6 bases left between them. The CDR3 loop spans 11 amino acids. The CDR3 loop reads CASSAGETQYF. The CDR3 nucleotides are TGCGCCAGCAGCGCCGGGGAGACCCAGTACTTC.